This T cell receptor (beta chain) originates from a study of cytomegalovirus exposure and HLA in healthy donors. Study results and caveats: Confirmation was obtained in vitro that a few CMV-associated chains are specific for CMV antigens. Previous analysis showed most TCR beta V segments were productive about 87% or about 30% of the time. Researchers reported in a later analysis that a missense DCLRE1C variant was tied to TCR beta V- and J-gene trimming.

Between the trimmed V and J ends, which lost 7 bases and 0 bases, there was a span of 13 bases. Germline V gene data show CDR1 as SGDLS and CDR2 as YYNGEE. This CDR3 contains 14 residues. This PCR relied on a set of 60 Vbeta primers and 13 Jbeta primers. The repertoire was sequenced with immunoSEQ multiplex PCR; TCRdb's copy has only in-frame clones and lacks some. This sample has about 210,000 clones, with about 80% found just once. This clone was counted a few times. Its matching antigen is unknown. This receptor was obtained from a male donor in good health and CMV-seronegative. The sample taken for sequencing was PBMCs. The gene calls are TRBV9 and TRBJ1-2; D is uncertain. The CDR3 DNA sequence: TGTGCCAGCGGGCCCGACGCCTCTAACTATGGCTACACCTTC. It encodes CASGPDASNYGYTF.